The subject of this entry is one T cell receptor (beta chain). These data are taken from a study of technical replicates of blood from a handful of donors. Germline CDR1 SGHTA, CDR2 FQGTGA. The CDR3 covers 15 residues. Germline trimming cut 3 bases from V and 7 bases from J; bases unmatched to any gene: 8. TCRdb keeps only in-frame clones here, not all; method: immunoSEQ multiplex PCR. The repertoire holds 90,000 to 100,000 clones, with about 95% as singletons. The receptor was derived from a human donor in good health. The chain links TRBV7-3 to TRBJ2-1; 8 nucleotides line up with TRBD2. The sequenced material came from T cells isolated from PBMCs. In DNA, the CDR3 is TGTGCCAGCAGCTTGGTAGCGGGGCCAGTGAATGAGCAGTTCTTC. It translates to CASSLVAGPVNEQFF.